This record concerns one TCR beta chain sequence. The germline V gene encodes CDR1 SGHTA and CDR2 FQGNSA. V lost 5 bases and J 5 bases, leaving 18 bases between the germline ends. CDR3 length: 15 amino acids. This specimen comes from a study of identical twins. TCRdb passed the 5' RACE reads through MiXCR, listing each CDR3 protein once. The sample carries about 470,000 distinct CDR3 sequences, 20% to 30% recorded once. The data were also submitted as part of a second study, on T cells expressing NK-cell markers.

This clonotype originated in a woman between 18 and 29 years old in good health. Sequencing was performed on CD4+ T cells sorted from blood. This sequence joins TRBV7-2 and TRBJ1-2; a possible D gene is TRBD1 (6 bases). DNA for the CDR3: TGTGCCAGCAGCCTTGGCGGACAGTCGTTTTATGGCTACACCTTC. Amino acid sequence: CASSLGGQSFYGYTF.